This TCR beta chain was sequenced for a study of cytomegalovirus exposure and HLA in healthy donors. Germline V gives CDR1 ENHRY, CDR2 SYGVKD. Trimming cost V 5 bases and J 5 bases, with 9 bases left between them. CDR3 length: 12 amino acids. The PCR ran on 60 Vbeta and 13 Jbeta primers. TCRdb's copy holds only in-frame clones and misses some; the assay was immunoSEQ multiplex PCR. The sample gives about 130,000 clones, 79% of which show up once; around 7% is in the top ten. In regard to this clone: Its antigen is unidentified.

In nominal health when sampled, donors likely had unrecorded immune exposures nonetheless. Study-level points and caveats: The presence/absence work took it that sequencing depth was about the same across donors. Through in vitro validation, a few CMV-associated chains were shown to be specific for CMV antigens.

The origin of this receptor is a man aged 40-50 years in good health and CMV-seropositive. Sequencing used PBMCs. The gene calls are TRBV10-3 and TRBJ1-1; the D is unclear. Here the CDR3 DNA reads TGTGCCATCAGTTTCGGAGGGACTGAAGCTTTCTTT. It translates to CAISFGGTEAFF.